This TCR beta chain was captured by sequencing in a study of shared clonotypes between healthy human individuals. Points from the study as a whole: Generation probabilities were higher for clonotypes shared across all four sorted-subset donors than for unshared ones. Naive CD4 clonotypes overlapped across several donors at about 5.3%. What naive subsets generally showed was a larger estimated richness than memory subsets showed.

Assay: immunoSEQ multiplex PCR; the TCRdb copy retains only in-frame clones and omits some. Here the sample spans roughly 320,000 clones, around 90% being singletons. The germline V gene has CDR1 GTSNPN and CDR2 SVGIG (reference sequence). The CDR3 runs to 17 residues. V lost 0 bases, J lost 4 bases, and 9 bases stayed unmatched. As to this clone: Antigen: not known.

The origin of this receptor is a man aged 18 to 29 in good health. The chain uses TRBV30 and TRBJ1-1; 12 bases align to TRBD1. Sequencing input: memory CD8+ T cells sorted from blood. The subset: CD45RO+ cells pooled with CCR7-negative TemRA cells. For the CDR3, the DNA is TGTGCCTGGAGTGTTCCGGGACAGGGGGCGCGGGGCACTGAAGCTTTCTTT. Its protein product is CAWSVPGQGARGTEAFF.